These 28 T cell receptor beta chains share one sample of origin, sequenced in a study of blood T cells in healthy people across ages. The authors ran a second PCR of roughly 6 to 12 cycles using a sample-barcoded 5' primer and a J-beta primer mix. TCRdb re-called the 5' RACE reads through MiXCR, storing one row per CDR3 protein. The sample includes approximately 1.5 million distinct CDR3 sequences, roughly 43% of them seen just once. Source material: blood. These receptor sequences come from a woman under 30 in good health.

The chain carries TRBV5-6 and TRBJ2-1; possibly TRBD2 for D (6 bases). Judging by the DNA end, TRBJ2-7 fits better; the J call may be wrong. CDR3 length: 17 amino acids. The V gene's germline CDR1 is SGHDT and CDR2 YYEEEE. This CDR3 reads CASSLRHYRGKYNEQYF. Here the CDR3 DNA reads TGTGCCAGCAGCTTGAGGCACTACCGGGGGAAATACAATGAGCAGTACTTC.

The V gene is TRBV20-1, the J gene TRBJ1-2; D perhaps matches TRBD1 (6 bases). Germline CDR1 reads DFQATT; CDR2 reads SNEGSKA (reference sequence). The CDR3 is 15 amino acids. V lost 3 bases and J 6 bases, leaving 20 bases between the germline ends. This CDR3 is CSARPGEGLEDGYTF. CDR3 in DNA: TGCAGTGCTAGGCCAGGGGAAGGGTTGGAAGATGGCTACACCTTC.

J is TRBJ1-4 and V is TRBV7-9; 7 bases are a match to TRBD1. Germline V gene sequence: CDR1 SEHNR, CDR2 FQNEAQ (reference sequence). J lost 7 bases, V lost 6 bases, and 5 bases had no gene match. There are 13 residues in the CDR3. The CDR3 sequence: CASSFDRVEKLFF. The CDR3 region has the DNA TGTGCCAGCAGTTTCGACAGGGTTGAAAAACTGTTTTTT.

This chain uses TRBV6-6 with TRBJ2-1; the D gene is possibly TRBD2 (5 bases). The CDR3 totals 13 residues. V gave up 0 bases and J gave up 8 bases, with 8 bases separating them. From germline, CDR1 is MNHNY and CDR2 SVGAGI (reference sequence). The CDR3 reads CASSYSRTDEQFF. Here the CDR3 DNA reads TGTGCCAGCAGTTACTCGCGGACTGATGAGCAGTTCTTC.

This clonotype was seen a few times. The chain employs TRBV27 and TRBJ1-2; no clear D gene. This CDR3 has 17 residues. Germline values: CDR1 MNHEY, CDR2 SMNVEV (reference sequence). Trimming removed 5 bases at V and 1 base at J, with 20 bases between. CDR3: CASSPQRPATYNYGYTF. CDR3 DNA sequence: TGTGCCAGCAGTCCCCAGAGGCCCGCTACCTATAACTATGGCTACACCTTC.

The rearrangement uses TRBV7-2 and TRBJ1-2, with D hard to call. The CDR3 runs 16 residues. V was clipped by 1 base and J by 0 bases, with 12 bases between them. The V gene's germline CDR1 is SGHTA and CDR2 FQGNSA. The CDR3 bases are TGTGCCAGCAGCTTAGTGAAGGGCGGATCTAACTATGGCTACACCTTC. Its translation: CASSLVKGGSNYGYTF.

Note on this clonotype: One end of the junction does not line up with germline, which may come from a read error. The genes are TRBV12-3 or TRBV12-4 and TRBJ1-4; D uncertain. The CDR3 totals 15 residues. The CDR3 DNA is TGTGCCGGCAGTTTAGCCAAATGGCCCTCTGAAAAACTGTTTTTT. This gives the protein CAGSLAKWPSEKLFF.

V and J are TRBV12-5 and TRBJ2-5, with D possibly matching TRBD1 (6 bases). This CDR3 spans 15 amino acids. V shed 5 bases and J shed 11 bases, with 24 bases lying between them. Germline V gene sequence: CDR1 LGHNT, CDR2 FRNRAP. CDR3 amino acids: CASGPPQGRNNEQYF. The DNA of the CDR3 is TGTGCTAGTGGTCCACCGCAGGGGCGGAACAATGAGCAGTACTTC.

This clonotype was detected only a few times. The chain carries TRBV14 and TRBJ2-1; unclear D gene. V lost 3 bases to trimming and J lost 4 bases, with 10 bases between them. The CDR3 covers 14 residues. Germline V gene data show CDR1 as SGHDN and CDR2 as FVKESK. CDR3 sequence reads: CASSQLDVYNEQFF. DNA for the CDR3: TGTGCCAGCAGCCAGTTGGACGTTTACAATGAGCAGTTCTTC.

This clonotype occurred a few times. J is TRBJ2-1 and V is TRBV3-1, with TRBD2 matching over 11 bases. The germline V gene has CDR1 LGHDT and CDR2 YNNKEL (reference sequence). This CDR3 spans 14 amino acids. Trimming removed 2 bases from V and 8 bases from J; junction bases left unmatched: 2. CDR3 loop: CASSQLAGGDEQFF. The DNA of the CDR3 is TGTGCCAGCAGCCAATTAGCGGGAGGGGATGAGCAGTTCTTC.

The CDR3 bases are TGTGCCAGCAGCCACTCCGGCAATGAGCAGTACTTC. Translation gives CASSHSGNEQYF. The V gene is TRBV21-1, the J gene TRBJ2-5. TRBV21-1 is noted as a pseudogene. The CDR3 totals 12 residues.

This clonotype was observed at least ten times. The chain recombines TRBV10-3 with TRBJ2-1, with 9 nucleotides matching TRBD2. J lost 4 bases, V lost 8 bases, and 6 bases had no gene match. This CDR3 is 14 amino acids long. CDR1 is ENHRY and CDR2 is SYGVKD in the germline V gene. The chain's CDR3 is CAISRAGGYNEQFF. CDR3 sequence (DNA): TGTGCCATCTCACGAGCGGGGGGTTACAATGAGCAGTTCTTC.

This clonotype was detected a few times. The chain couples TRBV4-3 to TRBJ2-2; 7 nucleotides match TRBD1. CDR3 length: 16 amino acids. Germline lookup yields CDR1 LGHNA and CDR2 YSLEER. The J segment lost 6 bases and the V segment lost 6 bases, leaving 13 bases of the junction unmatched. CDR3: CASSEAQGKLAGELFF. The CDR3 DNA reads TGCGCCAGCAGTGAGGCACAGGGGAAGTTGGCCGGGGAGCTGTTTTTT.

The gene calls are TRBV18 and TRBJ2-7; D unclear. The CDR3 consists of 16 residues. Between the trimmed V and J ends, which lost 2 bases and 0 bases, there was a span of 14 bases. Per germline, CDR1 KGHSH and CDR2 LQKENI. The CDR3, as DNA: TGTGCCAGCTCACCAACCGGATACTCGAGCTCCTACGAGCAGTACTTC. Translating gives CASSPTGYSSSYEQYF. Based on the CDR3 plus reference TRBV18 and TRBJ2-7, the full variable domain is NAGVMQNPRHLVRRRGQEARLRCSPMKGHSHVYWYRQLPEEGLKFMVYLQKENIIDESGMPKERFSAEFPKEGPSILRIQQVVRGDSAAYFCASSPTGYSSSYEQYFGPGTRLTVT.

The V gene is TRBV20-1, the J gene TRBJ2-3, with 8 bases that match TRBD2. In germline, CDR1 is DFQATT, CDR2 SNEGSKA (reference sequence). The ends lost 5 bases at V and 1 base at J; junction bases unmatched: 5. CDR3 size: 14 residues. CDR3 in amino acids: CSAPGGAGTDTQYF. The DNA of the CDR3 is TGCAGTGCTCCCGGGGGGGCCGGCACAGATACGCAGTATTTT.

This clonotype turned up a few times. The gene calls are TRBV7-9 and TRBJ2-3, with D possibly being TRBD2 (6 bases). CDR3 length equals 15 residues. The germline V gene has CDR1 SEHNR and CDR2 FQNEAQ (reference sequence). The V gene lost 5 bases and the J gene lost 2 bases, with 14 bases spanning the gap. Here the CDR3 DNA reads TGTGCCAGCAGCCCTGAGGGACTTTCCACAGATACGCAGTATTTT. Protein product: CASSPEGLSTDTQYF.

This rearrangement joins TRBV6-2 or TRBV6-3 to TRBJ2-1, with D uncertain. Germline assignment: CDR1 MNHEY and CDR2 SVGEGT. Between the trimmed V and J ends, which lost 6 bases and 10 bases, there was a span of 10 bases. This CDR3 is 11 amino acids long. CDR3 amino acids: CASRAVGEQFF. Written as DNA, the CDR3 is TGTGCCAGCAGGGCCGTGGGGGAGCAGTTCTTC.

In its sample, this clonotype was seen a few times. This chain joins TRBV5-6 and TRBJ1-5; D might be TRBD1 (5 bases). Trimming cost V 4 bases and J 0 bases, with 11 bases left between them. The length of the CDR3 is 15 residues. Germline V gene data show CDR1 as SGHDT and CDR2 as YYEEEE. CDR3 DNA: TGTGCCAGCAGCGGGGGGGGGATTAGCAATCAGCCCCAGCATTTT. This gives the protein CASSGGGISNQPQHF. The complete variable domain, with remaining parts taken from reference TRBV5-6 and TRBJ1-5, reads DAGVTQSPTHLIKTRGQQVTLRCSPKSGHDTVSWYQQALGQGPQFIFQYYEEEERQRGNFPDRFSGHQFPNYSSELNVNALLLGDSALYLCASSGGGISNQPQHFGDGTRLSIL.

The J gene is TRBJ1-6, the V gene TRBV20-1, with 9 bases aligning to TRBD1. Per germline, CDR1 DFQATT and CDR2 SNEGSKA (reference sequence). The CDR3 totals 13 residues. Trimming removed 6 bases from V and 6 bases from J; junction bases left unmatched: 3. CDR3 protein: CSARDRANSPLHF. The CDR3 region has the DNA TGCAGTGCCCGGGACAGGGCTAATTCACCCCTCCACTTT.

This clonotype was recorded once. This rearrangement joins TRBV9 to TRBJ2-5, with D possibly being TRBD1 (6 bases). V was shortened by 4 bases and J by 4 bases, with 14 bases between the two germline ends. Germline V gives CDR1 SGDLS, CDR2 YYNGEE. This CDR3 has 14 residues. As DNA, the CDR3 is TGTGCCAGCAGCCCACAGGGCGGATCAGAGACCCAGTACTTC. It codes for CASSPQGGSETQYF.

The rearrangement joins TRBV12-3 or TRBV12-4 to TRBJ1-5; D ambiguous. The CDR3 loop spans 14 amino acids. With 3 bases removed from V and 7 bases from J, the gap between germline ends came to 13 bases. CDR3 nucleotide sequence: TGTGCCAGCAGTTTCCAGGCCGGGGAACAGCCCCAGCATTTT. Amino acids: CASSFQAGEQPQHF.

This clonotype has only a few counts. The rearrangement links TRBV12-3 or TRBV12-4 to TRBJ2-5, with D perhaps being TRBD1 or TRBD2 (5 bases each). V dropped 5 bases and J dropped 5 bases, with 12 bases sitting between them. The CDR3 covers 13 residues. The CDR3 DNA reads as TGTGCCAGCAGTCGCAGGGAGAGGGAGACCCAGTACTTC. It codes for CASSRRERETQYF.

The chain employs TRBV15 and TRBJ2-1; D might be TRBD1 or TRBD2, each matching 6 bases. The length of the CDR3 is 15 residues. Trimming took off 4 bases at V and 4 bases at J, with 14 bases between the two ends. CDR1 is LNHNV and CDR2 is YYDKDF in the germline V gene (reference sequence). The DNA for the CDR3 is TGTGCCACCAGCAATCCGGGGGCCCTATACAATGAGCAGTTCTTC. Its translation: CATSNPGALYNEQFF.

This clonotype was picked up one time. The chain joins TRBV5-1 to TRBJ1-2; 7 bases map to TRBD1. CDR1 SGHRS and CDR2 YFSETQ come from the germline V gene. V lost 5 bases and J lost 7; bases outside the gene matches: 8. The CDR3 covers 13 residues. The CDR3 here is CASSRTGVGGYTF. The CDR3 DNA reads TGCGCCAGCAGTCGAACAGGGGTGGGTGGCTACACCTTC.

This rearrangement joins TRBV7-2 to TRBJ2-1, with 9 bases aligning to TRBD1. With V trimmed by 5 bases and J by 8 bases, 7 bases remained unmatched. CDR3 length: 14 amino acids. Germline CDR1 is SGHTA and CDR2 is FQGNSA. The CDR3 reads CASSVGTGFDEQFF. The CDR3 DNA reads TGTGCCAGCAGCGTCGGGACAGGGTTTGATGAGCAGTTCTTC.

This clonotype was counted a few times. This chain uses TRBV7-2 with TRBJ1-4; 12 positions match TRBD1. The CDR3 runs to 14 residues. The junction had 3 bases not matched to a gene; V was cut back by 5 bases and J by 8 bases. Germline V gene lookup returns CDR1 SGHTA and CDR2 FQGNSA. DNA for the CDR3: TGTGCCAGCAGCCCGGGACAGGGGGCCGAAAAACTGTTTTTT. Translating it yields CASSPGQGAEKLFF. The full variable domain, completed using reference TRBV7-2 and TRBJ1-4, is GAGVSQSPSNKVTEKGKDVELRCDPISGHTALYWYRQSLGQGLEFLIYFQGNSAPDKSGLPSDRFSAERTGGSVSTLTIQRTQQEDSAVYLCASSPGQGAEKLFFGSGTQLSVL.

This clonotype was picked up a small number of times. This rearrangement joins TRBV20-1 to TRBJ2-1; D unclear. Trimming took 3 bases from V and 6 from J, leaving 9 bases between them. Germline loops: CDR1 DFQATT, CDR2 SNEGSKA (reference sequence). The CDR3 loop spans 12 amino acids. The CDR3 bases are TGCAGTGCTAGTTCCACTCCCAATGAGCAGTTCTTC. This codes for CSASSTPNEQFF.

J is TRBJ1-1 and V is TRBV6-1; D ambiguous. The CDR3 totals 13 residues. The V end was cut by 1 base, the J end by 2 bases, with 5 bases between. CDR1 and CDR2 from the germline V gene are MNHNS and SASEGT. The CDR3 here is CASSEVQNTEAFF. Written as DNA, the CDR3 is TGTGCCAGCAGTGAAGTGCAAAACACTGAAGCTTTCTTT.